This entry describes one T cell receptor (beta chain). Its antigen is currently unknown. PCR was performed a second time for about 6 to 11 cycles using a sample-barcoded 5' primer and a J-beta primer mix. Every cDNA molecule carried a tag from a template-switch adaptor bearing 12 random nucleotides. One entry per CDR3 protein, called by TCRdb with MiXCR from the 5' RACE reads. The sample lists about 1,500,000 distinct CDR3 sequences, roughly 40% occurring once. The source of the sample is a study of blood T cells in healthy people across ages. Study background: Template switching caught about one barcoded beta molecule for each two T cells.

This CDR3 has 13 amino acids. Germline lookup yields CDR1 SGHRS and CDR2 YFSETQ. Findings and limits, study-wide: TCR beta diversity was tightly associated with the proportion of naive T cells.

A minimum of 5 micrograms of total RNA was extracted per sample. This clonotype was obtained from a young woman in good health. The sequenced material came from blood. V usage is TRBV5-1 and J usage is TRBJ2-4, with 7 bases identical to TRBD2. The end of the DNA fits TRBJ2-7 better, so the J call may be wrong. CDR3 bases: TGCGCCAGCAGCCGGGAGGACCTGTACGAGCAGTACTTC. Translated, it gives CASSREDLYEQYF.